The entry below describes one T cell receptor beta chain. Its binding antigen is unknown. No base qualities exist here, and no much larger clone lies one base off it. In the prospective study, participants were roughly 18 to 90 years old, resided in 24 geographic areas of the United States, and were enrolled through a virtual design. In the prospective study, cohorts were assigned on the basis of participant-reported clinical history obtained from a screening survey and a study questionnaire. Recovered participants in ImmuneRACE Cohort 3 were defined by two consecutive negative NP/OP PCR tests, clearance by a healthcare professional, or resolution of symptoms. Each participant in the prospective study had whole blood, serum and a nasopharyngeal or oropharyngeal swab collected by mobile phlebotomists. Prospective study participants could optionally give additional blood draws and questionnaires over a roughly 2-month period. Before DNA extraction, prospective study blood samples were shipped either frozen or at room temperature.

The immunoSEQ Assay, a bias-controlled multiplex PCR, was used to amplify TCRbeta CDR3 regions from genomic DNA. Processing in the source paper ran as follows. Within the assay, amplification of reference gene primers was used to estimate how many nucleated cells each sample contained. To quantify the absolute abundance of each unique TCRbeta CDR3 rearrangement, sequence reads were collapsed and filtered. For each sample, productive Simpson clonality was calculated as the square root of Simpson's diversity index over productive rearrangements. TCRdb retrieved this table from immuneACCESS and kept in-frame rearrangements only. Not all clones are present; in checked studies, unresolved V genes account for under half, and no reason is known for the remainder. The DNA was the basis for D and trimming; V, J and clone size are from that table. The sample table records a few hundred thousand clones; around 87% of these occur just once. Roughly 1.4% of the sample rests with the top ten.

This sample was taken from a study of blood T cell repertoires in COVID-19 (TCRdb year 2020). Background on the whole study: Collaborator samples came from the United States, Italy and Spain and covered acute and convalescent phases of COVID-19. The material from the prospective study consisted of cDNA or gDNA derived from T cells, B-cell-depleted T cells, or PBMCs. The dataset comprised deeply sampled blood TCRbeta repertoires from subjects exposed to, actively infected with, or recovered from COVID-19. A freely available public database, intended as a resource for researchers studying the immune response to SARS-CoV-2, is where the repertoires were released. Samples came from the ongoing ImmuneRACE study (first 160 participants) plus 1,254 subjects from 6 global collaborators. Sample metadata almost always included a de-identified subject ID, COVID-19 status, age in years and sex. HLA class I and class II types, where available, came from metadata supplied by the sample provider rather than from assay-based typing. The full study reports these points: The amount of clinical and demographic metadata varied by source and participant and was provided uncurated.

Counted from cysteine to phenylalanine, this CDR3 has 16 amino acids. CDR3 DNA only is kept here, 48 bases in frame from base 1. Unmatched junction bases come to 11, with V trimmed by 6 bases and J by 3 bases. As encoded in the germline V gene (reference sequence), CDR1 is MNHNY while CDR2 is SVGAGI. Sample: PBMCs or T cells enriched from blood (not recorded which). The sequence derives from a man younger than 45 who had recovered from COVID-19. Here the chain combines TRBV6-6 and TRBJ1-5, with TRBD1 identical over 7 junction bases. The sequenced DNA: TGTGCCAGCAGGGATAGACAGGGACCTGTCAATCAGCCCCAGCATTTT. Protein translation: CASRDRQGPVNQPQHF.